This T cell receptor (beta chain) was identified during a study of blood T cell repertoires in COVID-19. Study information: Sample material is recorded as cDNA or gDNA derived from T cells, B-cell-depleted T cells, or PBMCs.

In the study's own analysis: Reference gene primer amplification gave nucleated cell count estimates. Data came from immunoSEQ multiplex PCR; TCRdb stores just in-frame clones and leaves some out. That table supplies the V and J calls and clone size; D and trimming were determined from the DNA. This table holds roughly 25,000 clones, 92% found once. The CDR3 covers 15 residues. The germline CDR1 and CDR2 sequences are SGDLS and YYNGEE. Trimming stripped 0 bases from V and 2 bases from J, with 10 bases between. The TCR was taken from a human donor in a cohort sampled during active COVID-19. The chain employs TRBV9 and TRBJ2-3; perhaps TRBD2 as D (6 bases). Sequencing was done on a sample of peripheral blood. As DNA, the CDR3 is TGTGCCAGCAGCGTAGGGGGCGGGGCCACAGATACGCAGTATTTT. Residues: CASSVGGGATDTQYF.